Below, one TCR beta chain is given with its context. Antigen specificity is unknown. This specimen belongs to a study of cytomegalovirus exposure and HLA in healthy donors. General study results and limits: Excluded: some indistinguishable V segments such as TRBV6-2 and TRBV6-3.

This CDR3 has 15 amino acids. Trimming shortened V by 3 bases and J by 5 bases, and 16 bases separated the two germline ends. Germline assignment: CDR1 SQVTM and CDR2 ANQGSEA. When sampled, the donors appeared nominally healthy, though they likely had unrecorded immune exposures. A multiplex PCR was run with 60 Vbeta primers and 13 Jbeta primers. The method was immunoSEQ multiplex PCR; TCRdb's version includes in-frame clones alone and lacks a portion of them. The sample holds approximately 210,000 clones. The V and J genes are TRBV29-1 and TRBJ2-2, with TRBD1 as a possible D gene (6 bases). The origin of this receptor is a woman aged 25 to 39 in good health and CMV-seropositive. The sample comprised PBMCs. Here the CDR3 DNA reads TGCAGCGTTGACCAGGGGCCGATTAGGACCGGGGAGCTGTTTTTT. It yields the protein CSVDQGPIRTGELFF.